The clone carrying this T cell receptor beta chain was seen a single time. The antigen is unknown. The data originate from a study of OX40 agonist ivuxolimab in advanced cancers. Study in general: All patients had ivuxolimab intravenously every 2 weeks at 0.01 to 10 mg/kg.

Peripheral blood came from all dose cohorts at three timepoints. Points from the study as a whole: Low normalized T-cell clonal expansion was also seen in some nonresponders.

In germline, CDR1 is LNHDA, CDR2 SQIVND (reference sequence). Trimming left V 0 bases short and J 4 bases short, with 16 bases between. This CDR3 has 16 residues. Using immunoSEQ multiplex PCR, the repertoire was profiled, and TCRdb retains in-frame clones only, with some absent. In the table there are about 81,000 clones, approximately 90% of which are singletons. Material: CD4+ or CD8+ T cells sorted from blood, obtained in a trial of the OX40 agonist ivuxolimab. This TCR was sampled from an adult with an advanced solid tumor such as melanoma, head and neck, liver or kidney cancer. The chain combines TRBV19 with TRBJ2-7; either TRBD1 or TRBD2 may supply D (5 bases each). The CDR3 loop reads CASSIESTGPLYEQYF. The CDR3 coding sequence is TGTGCCAGTAGTATAGAATCTACGGGACCACTATACGAGCAGTACTTC. The full variable domain, completed using reference TRBV19 and TRBJ2-7, is DGGITQSPKYLFRKEGQNVTLSCEQNLNHDAMYWYRQDPGQGLRLIYYSQIVNDFQKGDIAEGYSVSREKKESFPLTVTSAQKNPTAFYLCASSIESTGPLYEQYFGPGTRLTVT.